The entry below describes one TCR beta chain. Trimming stripped 4 bases from V and 1 base from J, with 10 bases between. Germline V gives CDR1 MGHDK, CDR2 SYGVNS. This CDR3 spans 14 amino acids. A multiplex PCR was run with 60 Vbeta primers and 13 Jbeta primers. The protocol was immunoSEQ multiplex PCR, while the TCRdb copy is restricted to in-frame clones and leaves out a portion. The table lists some 150,000 clones, about three quarters of them singletons. The sample comes from a study of cytomegalovirus exposure and HLA in healthy donors. V is TRBV25-1 and J is TRBJ1-1; no clear D. The clonotype comes from a woman aged 40 to 50 in good health and CMV-seronegative. What was sequenced was PBMCs. The CDR3 reads CASSGVGKNTEAFF. The CDR3 DNA reads as TGTGCCAGCAGTGGGGTCGGGAAGAACACTGAAGCTTTCTTT.